These 16 T cell receptor beta chains were sequenced from one sample in a study of technical replicates of blood from several donors (dated by TCRdb to the late 2010s). Preparation of the library involved the immunoSEQ multiplex PCR assay. TCRdb re-hosts the immuneACCESS table, in-frame sequences only. Its copies lack some clones; in the studies checked, an unresolved V gene accounts for under half of them, and the cause for the rest is not known. The sample contains over 90,000 clones, 95% of them found a single time. The ten top clones hold about 0.19% of the sample. Sequences were obtained from T cells isolated from PBMCs. These receptors came from a human donor in good health.

The chain recombines TRBV27 with TRBJ1-5; 7 nucleotides line up with TRBD1. This CDR3 has 14 amino acids. V shed 6 bases and J 3 bases; nucleotides not matched to a gene: 5. Per germline, CDR1 MNHEY and CDR2 SMNVEV (reference sequence). This chain's CDR3 is CASRGGQLNQPQHF. DNA for the CDR3: TGTGCCAGCAGGGGGGGACAGCTCAATCAGCCCCAGCATTTT.

This clone was detected only once. V is TRBV5-4 and J is TRBJ2-7; tentatively, D is TRBD2 (5 bases). CDR3 length: 12 amino acids. CDR1 and CDR2 from the germline V gene are SGHNT and YYREEE (reference sequence). The chain's CDR3 is CAYFGSFYEQYF. The CDR3 DNA is TGTGCTTACTTTGGGAGTTTCTACGAGCAGTACTTC.

The chain joins TRBV4-1 to TRBJ1-1; no clear D gene. Germline-derived CDR1 and CDR2 are MGHRA and YSYEKL. Trimming took 0 bases from V and 1 from J, leaving 6 bases between them. CDR3 length equals 14 residues. The CDR3: CASSQEEGNTEAFF. The CDR3 DNA reads TGCGCCAGCAGCCAAGAGGAGGGGAACACTGAAGCTTTCTTT.

The chain links TRBV5-1 to TRBJ2-1, with a weak D call TRBD1 (6 bases). V was clipped by 0 bases and J by 6 bases, with 13 bases between them. The V gene's germline CDR1 is SGHRS and CDR2 YFSETQ. The CDR3 runs to 15 residues. The CDR3 coding sequence is TGCGCCAGCAGCTTGGCAGGGGCATTGGGCAATGAGCAGTTCTTC. Protein sequence: CASSLAGALGNEQFF. The variable domain in full, with the rest retrieved from reference TRBV5-1 and TRBJ2-1, is KAGVTQTPRYLIKTRGQQVTLSCSPISGHRSVSWYQQTPGQGLQFLFEYFSETQRNKGNFPGRFSGRQFSNSRSEMNVSTLELGDSALYLCASSLAGALGNEQFFGPGTRLTVL.

This clone has just one count. This chain links TRBV6-5 with TRBJ1-5; D is undetermined. This CDR3 spans 13 amino acids. Germline V gene lookup returns CDR1 MNHEY and CDR2 SVGAGI. Trimming stripped 2 bases from V and 0 bases from J, with 2 bases between. CDR3 bases: TGTGCCAGCAGTTACCTTAGCAATCAGCCCCAGCATTTT. The encoded protein is CASSYLSNQPQHF.

CDR3 bases: TGTGCCTGTAGCACTGCCACCTACAATGAGCAGTTCTTC. This encodes CACSTATYNEQFF. The chain links TRBV30 to TRBJ2-1; D is ambiguous. Germline CDR1 GTSNPN, CDR2 SVGIG (reference sequence). V was clipped by 6 bases and J by 2 bases, with 11 bases between them. The CDR3 has 13 amino acids. Full variable domain (rest looked up from reference TRBV30 and TRBJ2-1): SQTIHQWPATLVQPVGSPLSLECTVEGTSNPNLYWYRQAAGRGLQLLFYSVGIGQISSEVPQNLSASRPQDRQFILSSKKLLLSDSGFYLCACSTATYNEQFFGPGTRLTVL.

The chain couples TRBV20-1 to TRBJ1-5; 8 bases line up with TRBD1. V gave up 2 bases and J gave up 11 bases; unmatched junction bases: 2. Germline loops: CDR1 DFQATT, CDR2 SNEGSKA (reference sequence). The CDR3 is 11 amino acids. This CDR3 is CSARQGATQHF. The DNA for the CDR3 is TGCAGTGCTAGACAGGGGGCGACCCAGCATTTT.

The chain has TRBV4-2 and TRBJ2-5; D might be TRBD1 (5 bases). This CDR3 has 14 residues. Trimming cost V 4 bases and J 2 bases, with 11 bases left between them. Germline CDR1 and CDR2: LGHNA and YNFKEQ. Here the CDR3 DNA reads TGTGCCAGCAGCCCGACAGATCTACAAGAGACCCAGTACTTC. Its protein product is CASSPTDLQETQYF.

The gene calls are TRBV14 and TRBJ2-3; D gene ambiguous. There are 13 residues in the CDR3. With 1 base removed from V and 6 bases from J, the gap between germline ends came to 8 bases. The germline CDR1 and CDR2 sequences are SGHDN and FVKESK. The chain's CDR3 is CASSQGVSDTQYF. The CDR3 nucleotides are TGTGCCAGCAGCCAAGGAGTGTCGGATACGCAGTATTTT.

The rearrangement links TRBV11-2 to TRBJ2-7; 10 bases match TRBD1. V dropped 8 bases and J dropped 1; count of bases not matched to a gene: 5. The germline gives CDR1 SGHAT, CDR2 FQNNGV. The CDR3 is made up of 14 amino acids. CDR3 region: CASPSGQGSYEQYF. For the CDR3, the DNA is TGTGCCAGCCCCTCGGGACAGGGGTCCTACGAGCAGTACTTC.

This chain connects TRBV27 to TRBJ2-1, with D tentatively TRBD2 (5 bases). V lost 5 bases to trimming and J lost 6 bases, with 20 bases between them. The germline V gene encodes CDR1 MNHEY and CDR2 SMNVEV (reference sequence). CDR3 length: 16 amino acids. DNA for the CDR3: TGTGCCAGCAGTGGAACAACCGGGATTAATGGCAATGAGCAGTTCTTC. It is translated as CASSGTTGINGNEQFF.

The genes are TRBV4-1 and TRBJ2-7; 9 bases map to TRBD1. Germline CDR1 is MGHRA and CDR2 is YSYEKL. V was clipped by 3 bases and J by 3 bases; unmatched bases: 6. The CDR3 is 15 amino acids. This chain's CDR3 is CASSQGTGRGYEQYF. The CDR3 DNA sequence: TGCGCCAGCAGCCAGGGGACAGGGAGGGGCTACGAGCAGTACTTC.

The chain recombines TRBV18 with TRBJ1-2, with D perhaps TRBD1 (6 bases). Germline loops: CDR1 KGHSH, CDR2 LQKENI. V was cut by 5 bases and J by 5 bases, with 9 bases left in between. CDR3 length: 12 amino acids. The CDR3 region has the DNA TGTGCCAGCTCAACCGACAGGTATGGCTACACCTTC. This codes for CASSTDRYGYTF.

CDR3 sequence (DNA): TGTGCCAGCAGTCTTGGGGCGGTCGATGGCTACACCTTC. Residues: CASSLGAVDGYTF. This chain joins TRBV28 and TRBJ1-2; perhaps TRBD1 as D (5 bases). V was shortened by 5 bases and J by 6 bases, with 13 bases between the two germline ends. Germline V gene data show CDR1 as MDHEN and CDR2 as SYDVKM. CDR3 length: 13 residues.

J is TRBJ2-5 and V is TRBV4-1; D is ambiguous. Germline V gene lookup returns CDR1 MGHRA and CDR2 YSYEKL. The CDR3 has 15 residues. V was shortened by 0 bases and J by 5 bases, with 13 bases between the two germline ends. The DNA of the CDR3 is TGCGCCAGCAGCCAAGAAATACAGTGGGTGGAGACCCAGTACTTC. This gives the protein CASSQEIQWVETQYF.

The J gene is TRBJ1-2, the V gene TRBV4-1; D unresolved. Germline V gives CDR1 MGHRA, CDR2 YSYEKL. This CDR3 comprises 13 residues. V was cut by 6 bases and J by 6 bases, with 14 bases left in between. As DNA, the CDR3 is TGCGCCAGCAGGGGCCTCTCTCCGGATGGCTACACCTTC. Its translation is CASRGLSPDGYTF.